The sequence of this T cell receptor (beta chain) was determined in a study of a mutant IDH1 vaccine in newly diagnosed glioma. Some clones are missing from TCRdb's copy, which holds only in-frame ones; the method was immunoSEQ multiplex PCR. The sample contains over 30,000 clones, approximately 87% of which appear only once. With respect to this clone: Its specificity is unknown.

Time point specified: week 47, end of study. Each vaccine dose was 300 ug of mutant IDH1 20-mer peptide, with topical imiquimod. The germline V gene encodes CDR1 SGHRS and CDR2 YFSETQ. V lost 4 bases and J lost 3, with 14 bases in between. The CDR3 spans 15 residues. This TCR was sampled from a woman younger than 45 with glioma. This chain connects TRBV5-1 to TRBJ1-3; no reliable D call. The specimen comprised PBMCs, sampled from a glioma patient whose treatment included an IDH1 peptide vaccine. The CDR3 nucleotides are TGCGCCAGCAGCCTGGACGGAAACTTTGGAAACACCATATATTTT. It translates to CASSLDGNFGNTIYF.